What follows is one T cell receptor (beta chain) and its context. Antigen specificity is unknown. Clones were read by immunoSEQ multiplex PCR, and TCRdb kept only the in-frame ones, dropping some. The sample comprises 200,000 to 250,000 clones, around four fifths of which are singletons, and roughly 5.5% rests with the top ten. This sample was taken from a study of cytomegalovirus exposure and HLA in healthy donors. Study-level results: Researchers catalogued around 150 TCR beta chains as cytomegalovirus-associated.

The sequenced sample consisted of PBMCs. The clonotype originates from a woman aged 18-29 years in good health and CMV-seronegative.

This CDR3 is CASSQESRGTNYGYTF. The CDR3 nucleotides read TGCGCCAGCAGCCAAGAATCTCGGGGGACTAACTATGGCTACACCTTC. The V gene is TRBV4-1, the J gene TRBJ1-2; maybe TRBD1 (5 bases). The CDR3 is 16 amino acids. From germline, CDR1 is MGHRA and CDR2 YSYEKL. V lost 0 bases and J 0 bases, leaving 11 bases between the germline ends.